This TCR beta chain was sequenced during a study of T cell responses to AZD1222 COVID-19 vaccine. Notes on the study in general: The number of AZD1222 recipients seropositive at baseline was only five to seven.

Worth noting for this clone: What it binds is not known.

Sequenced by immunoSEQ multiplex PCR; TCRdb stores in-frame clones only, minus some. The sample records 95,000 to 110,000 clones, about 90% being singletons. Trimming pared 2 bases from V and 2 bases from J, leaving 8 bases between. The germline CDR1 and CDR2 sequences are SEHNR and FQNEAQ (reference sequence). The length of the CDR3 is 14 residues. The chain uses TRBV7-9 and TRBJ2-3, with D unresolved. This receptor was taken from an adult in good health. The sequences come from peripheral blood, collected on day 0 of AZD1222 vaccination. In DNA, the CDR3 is TGTGCCAGCAGCTTATCACCCTCCACAGATACGCAGTATTTT. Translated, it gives CASSLSPSTDTQYF.